A selection of T cell receptor beta chains follows, all from one sample in a study of cytomegalovirus exposure and HLA in healthy donors. Clones were read by immunoSEQ multiplex PCR, and TCRdb kept only the in-frame ones, dropping some. Among about 120,000 clones listed, over 75% were seen once. The sample was PBMCs. These receptors were obtained from a human donor in good health. Both conserved end residues are part of each CDR3. D genes are given only for firm matches.

V gene,D gene,J gene,CDR3 DNA,CDR3 protein
TRBV30,NA,TRBJ2-7,TGTGCCTGGAGTGTCGGAGGGGACGAGCAGTACTTC,CAWSVGGDEQYF
TRBV5-1,NA,TRBJ1-3,TGCGCCAGCAGGGGCTACTCTGGAAACACCATATATTTT,CASRGYSGNTIYF
TRBV21-1,NA,TRBJ2-3,TGTGCCAGTGACAAGCCGAGCACAGATACGCAGTATTTT,CASDKPSTDTQYF
TRBV18,TRBD1,TRBJ1-5,TGTGCCACCCGGGGGACAGGAGGCGATCAGCCCCAGCATTTT,CATRGTGGDQPQHF
TRBV7-3,TRBD2,TRBJ2-4,TGTGCCAGCAGCTTAACGGGAGGGGTCGGCGCCAAAAACATTCAGTACTTC,CASSLTGGVGAKNIQYF
TRBV30,NA,TRBJ1-3,TGTGCCTGGAAAGGGGCTGGAAACACCATATATTTT,CAWKGAGNTIYF
TRBV6-1,TRBD2,TRBJ2-7,TGTGCCAGCAGGTCGACGGGAGGGCCCCACGAGCAGTACTTC,CASRSTGGPHEQYF
TRBV28,NA,TRBJ1-3,TGTGCCAGCAGTCTTCTTGGAAACACCATATATTTT,CASSLLGNTIYF
TRBV6-5,NA,TRBJ1-1,TGTGCCAGCACCCAAAACCAGGGTATTGACACTGAAGCTTTCTTT,CASTQNQGIDTEAFF
TRBV5-6,TRBD1,TRBJ1-1,TGTGCCAGCAGCTCAGACAGGGGGTGGACTGAAGCTTTCTTT,CASSSDRGWTEAFF
TRBV10-3,NA,TRBJ2-7,TGTGCCATCAGTGAGTTAGGTAGCTTGGGCGAGCAGTACTTC,CAISELGSLGEQYF